One TCR beta chain is described in this entry. The data stem from a study of OX40 agonist ivuxolimab in advanced cancers. Profiled with immunoSEQ multiplex PCR; TCRdb holds only in-frame clones, not every one. This sample has fewer than 80,000 clones, with roughly 85% found just once. The TCR was taken from an adult with an advanced solid tumor such as melanoma, head and neck, liver or kidney cancer. This specimen was CD4+ or CD8+ T cells sorted from blood, taken in a trial of the OX40 agonist ivuxolimab.

CDR3 loop: CASSVDRRNYGYTF. As DNA, the CDR3 is TGTGCCAGCAGCGTGGACAGGAGGAACTATGGCTACACCTTC. The gene calls are TRBV7-2 and TRBJ1-2; 7 bases agree with TRBD1. V gave up 5 bases and J gave up 2 bases; unmatched junction bases: 5. Germline loops: CDR1 SGHTA, CDR2 FQGNSA. CDR3 size: 14 residues. Full variable domain (missing parts from reference TRBV7-2 and TRBJ1-2): GAGVSQSPSNKVTEKGKDVELRCDPISGHTALYWYRQSLGQGLEFLIYFQGNSAPDKSGLPSDRFSAERTGGSVSTLTIQRTQQEDSAVYLCASSVDRRNYGYTFGSGTRLTVV.